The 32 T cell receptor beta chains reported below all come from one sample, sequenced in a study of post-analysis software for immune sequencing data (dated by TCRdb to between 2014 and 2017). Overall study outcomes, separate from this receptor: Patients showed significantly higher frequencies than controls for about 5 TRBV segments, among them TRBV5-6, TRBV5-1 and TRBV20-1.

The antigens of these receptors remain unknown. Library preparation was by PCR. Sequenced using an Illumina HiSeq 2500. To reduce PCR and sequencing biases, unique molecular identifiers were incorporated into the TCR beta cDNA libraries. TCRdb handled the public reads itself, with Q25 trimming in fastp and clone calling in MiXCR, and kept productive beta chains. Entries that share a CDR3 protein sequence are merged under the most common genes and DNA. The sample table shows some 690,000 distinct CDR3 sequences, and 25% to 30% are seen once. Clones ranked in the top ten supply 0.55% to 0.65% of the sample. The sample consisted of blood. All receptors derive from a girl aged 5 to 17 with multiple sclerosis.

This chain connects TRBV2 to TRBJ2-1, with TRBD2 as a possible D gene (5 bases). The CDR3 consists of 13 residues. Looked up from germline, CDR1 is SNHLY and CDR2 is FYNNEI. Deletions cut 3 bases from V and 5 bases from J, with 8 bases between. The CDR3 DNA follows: TGTGCCAGCAGTGATGTCGGGGACAATGAGCAGTTCTTC. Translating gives CASSDVGDNEQFF. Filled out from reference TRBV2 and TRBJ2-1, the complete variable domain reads EPEVTQTPSHQVTQMGQEVILRCVPISNHLYFYWYRQILGQKVEFLVSFYNNEISEKSEIFDDQFSVERPDGSNFTLKIRSTKLEDSAMYFCASSDVGDNEQFFGPGTRLTVL.

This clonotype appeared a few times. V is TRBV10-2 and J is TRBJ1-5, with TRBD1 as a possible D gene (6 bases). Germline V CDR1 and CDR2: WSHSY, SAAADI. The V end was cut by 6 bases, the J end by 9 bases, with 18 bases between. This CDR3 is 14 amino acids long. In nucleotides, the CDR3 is TGCGCCAGCAGGGGGGGTCAGGGGTGGTCGCCCCAGCATTTT. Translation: CASRGGQGWSPQHF.

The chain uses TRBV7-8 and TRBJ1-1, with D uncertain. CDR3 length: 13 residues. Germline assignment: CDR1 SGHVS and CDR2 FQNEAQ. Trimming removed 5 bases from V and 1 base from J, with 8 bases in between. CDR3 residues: CASSRTWNTEAFF. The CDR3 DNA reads TGTGCCAGCAGCCGGACCTGGAACACTGAAGCTTTCTTT.

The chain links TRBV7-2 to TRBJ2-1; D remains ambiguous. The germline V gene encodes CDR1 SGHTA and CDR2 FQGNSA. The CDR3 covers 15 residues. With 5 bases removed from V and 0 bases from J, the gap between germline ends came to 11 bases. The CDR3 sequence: CASSPLVVSYNEQFF. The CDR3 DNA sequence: TGTGCCAGCAGCCCATTAGTGGTCTCCTACAATGAGCAGTTCTTC.

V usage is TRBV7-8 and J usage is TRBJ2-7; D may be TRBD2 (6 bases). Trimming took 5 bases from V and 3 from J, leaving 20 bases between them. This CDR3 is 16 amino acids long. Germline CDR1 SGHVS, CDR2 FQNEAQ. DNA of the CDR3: TGTGCCAGCAGCCTAAATACGGGACGGGGGATCTACGAGCAGTACTTC. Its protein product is CASSLNTGRGIYEQYF.

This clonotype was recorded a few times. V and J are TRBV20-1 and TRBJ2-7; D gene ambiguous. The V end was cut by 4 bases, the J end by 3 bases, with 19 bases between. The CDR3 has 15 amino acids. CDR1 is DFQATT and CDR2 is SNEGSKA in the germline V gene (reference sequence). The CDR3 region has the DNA TGCAGTGCTACGGGTGTGGGCTGGATCTTCTACGAGCAGTACTTC. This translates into CSATGVGWIFYEQYF.

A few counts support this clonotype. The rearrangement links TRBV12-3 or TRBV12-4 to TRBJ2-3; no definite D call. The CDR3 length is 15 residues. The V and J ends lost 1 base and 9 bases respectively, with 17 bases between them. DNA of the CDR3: TGTGCCAGCAGTTTAGGAAGAGGTGCGAGATCGACGCAGTATTTT. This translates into CASSLGRGARSTQYF.

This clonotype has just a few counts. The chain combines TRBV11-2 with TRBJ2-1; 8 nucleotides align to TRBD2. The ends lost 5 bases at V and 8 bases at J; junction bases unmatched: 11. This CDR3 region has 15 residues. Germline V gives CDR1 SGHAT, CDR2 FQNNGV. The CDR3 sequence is CASSRRRAGVYEQFF. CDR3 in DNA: TGTGCCAGCAGCCGCAGGCGAGCGGGAGTCTATGAGCAGTTCTTC. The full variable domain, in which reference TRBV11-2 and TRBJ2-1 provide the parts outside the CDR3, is EAGVAQSPRYKIIEKRQSVAFWCNPISGHATLYWYQQILGQGPKLLIQFQNNGVVDDSQLPKDRFSAERLKGVDSTLKIQPAKLEDSAVYLCASSRRRAGVYEQFFGPGTRLTVL.

This chain's CDR3 is CASSATAYNEQFF. In DNA, the CDR3 is TGCGCCAGCAGTGCGACAGCTTACAATGAGCAGTTCTTC. The chain is built from TRBV10-1 and TRBJ2-1, with a possible D match to TRBD1 (5 bases). The germline gives CDR1 WNHNN, CDR2 SYGVQD (reference sequence). The ends were cut back, 4 bases at V and 4 bases at J, with 8 bases in the middle. The CDR3 sequence is 13 residues long.

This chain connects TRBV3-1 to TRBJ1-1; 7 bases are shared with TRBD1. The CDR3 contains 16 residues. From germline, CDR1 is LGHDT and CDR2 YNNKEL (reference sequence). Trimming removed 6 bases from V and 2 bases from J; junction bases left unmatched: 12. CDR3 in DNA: TGTGCCAGCAGACCCCCTCCGACAGGGAGAAACACTGAAGCTTTCTTT. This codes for CASRPPPTGRNTEAFF.

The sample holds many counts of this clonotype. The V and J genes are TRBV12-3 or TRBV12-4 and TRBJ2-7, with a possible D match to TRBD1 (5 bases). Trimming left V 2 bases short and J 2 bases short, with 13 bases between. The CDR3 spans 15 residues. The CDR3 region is CASSLRSGHPYEQYF. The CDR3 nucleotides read TGTGCCAGCAGTTTACGGTCAGGGCATCCCTACGAGCAGTACTTC.

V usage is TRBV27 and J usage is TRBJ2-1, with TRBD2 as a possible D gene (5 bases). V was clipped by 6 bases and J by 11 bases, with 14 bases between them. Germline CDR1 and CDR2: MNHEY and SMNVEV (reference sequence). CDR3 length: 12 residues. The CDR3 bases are TGTGCCAGCAGCTTCACCGGGAACCAGCAGTTCTTC. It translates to CASSFTGNQQFF.

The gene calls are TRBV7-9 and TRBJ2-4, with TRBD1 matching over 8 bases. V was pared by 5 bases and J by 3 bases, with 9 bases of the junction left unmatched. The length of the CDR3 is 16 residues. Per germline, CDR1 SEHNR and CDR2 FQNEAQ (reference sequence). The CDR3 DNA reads TGTGCCAGCAGCCCCGGGACAGGCTATGACAAAAACATTCAGTACTTC. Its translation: CASSPGTGYDKNIQYF.

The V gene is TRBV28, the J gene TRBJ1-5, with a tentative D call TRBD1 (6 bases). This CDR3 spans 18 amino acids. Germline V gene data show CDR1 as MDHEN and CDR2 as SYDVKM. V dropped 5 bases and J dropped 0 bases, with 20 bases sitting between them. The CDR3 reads CASSPPGHLDYSNQPQHF. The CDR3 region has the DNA TGTGCCAGCAGTCCCCCGGGACACCTCGACTATAGCAATCAGCCCCAGCATTTT. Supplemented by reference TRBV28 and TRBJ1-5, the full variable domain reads DVKVTQSSRYLVKRTGEKVFLECVQDMDHENMFWYRQDPGLGLRLIYFSYDVKMKEKGDIPEGYSVSREKKERFSLILESASTNQTSMYLCASSPPGHLDYSNQPQHFGDGTRLSIL.

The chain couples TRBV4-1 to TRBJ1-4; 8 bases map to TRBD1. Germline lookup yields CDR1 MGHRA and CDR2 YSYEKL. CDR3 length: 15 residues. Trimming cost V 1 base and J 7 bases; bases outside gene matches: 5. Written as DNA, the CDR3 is TGCGCCAGCAGCCAAGGACAGGGGAACATTGAAAAACTGTTTTTT. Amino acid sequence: CASSQGQGNIEKLFF.

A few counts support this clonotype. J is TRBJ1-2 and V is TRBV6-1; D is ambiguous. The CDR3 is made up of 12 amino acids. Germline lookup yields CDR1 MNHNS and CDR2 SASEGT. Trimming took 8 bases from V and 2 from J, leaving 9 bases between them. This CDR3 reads CASGDYNYGYTF. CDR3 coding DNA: TGTGCCAGCGGGGATTACAACTATGGCTACACCTTC.

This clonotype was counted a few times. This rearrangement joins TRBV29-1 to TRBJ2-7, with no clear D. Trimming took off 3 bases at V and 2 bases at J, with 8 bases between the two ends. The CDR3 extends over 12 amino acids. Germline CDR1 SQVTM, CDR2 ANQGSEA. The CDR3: CSVDYSAYEQYF. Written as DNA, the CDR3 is TGCAGCGTTGATTATTCGGCCTACGAGCAGTACTTC.

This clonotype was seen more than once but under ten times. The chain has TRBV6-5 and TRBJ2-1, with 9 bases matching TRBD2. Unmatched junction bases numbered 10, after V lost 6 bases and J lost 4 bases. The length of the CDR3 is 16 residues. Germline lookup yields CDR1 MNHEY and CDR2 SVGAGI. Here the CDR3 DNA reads TGTGCCAGCAGCCGTGATAGCGGGAGTAGTTACAATGAGCAGTTCTTC. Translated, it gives CASSRDSGSSYNEQFF.

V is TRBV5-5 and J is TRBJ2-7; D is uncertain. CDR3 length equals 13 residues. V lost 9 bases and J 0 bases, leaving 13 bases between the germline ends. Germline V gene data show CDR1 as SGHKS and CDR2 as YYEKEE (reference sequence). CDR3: CANRPSGSYEQYF. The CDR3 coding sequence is TGTGCCAACAGACCGTCGGGCTCCTACGAGCAGTACTTC.

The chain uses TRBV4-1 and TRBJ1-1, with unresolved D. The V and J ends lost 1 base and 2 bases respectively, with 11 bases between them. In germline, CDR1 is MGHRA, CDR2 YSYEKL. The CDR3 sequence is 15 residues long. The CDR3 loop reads CASSQGLGPNTEAFF. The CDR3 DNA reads TGCGCCAGCAGCCAAGGATTAGGTCCAAACACTGAAGCTTTCTTT.

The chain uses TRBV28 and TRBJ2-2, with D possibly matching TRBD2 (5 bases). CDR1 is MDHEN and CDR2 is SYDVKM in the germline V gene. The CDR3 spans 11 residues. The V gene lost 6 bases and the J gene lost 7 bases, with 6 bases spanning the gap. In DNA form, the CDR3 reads TGTGCCAGCAGAGGGAGCGGGGAGCTGTTTTTT. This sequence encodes CASRGSGELFF.

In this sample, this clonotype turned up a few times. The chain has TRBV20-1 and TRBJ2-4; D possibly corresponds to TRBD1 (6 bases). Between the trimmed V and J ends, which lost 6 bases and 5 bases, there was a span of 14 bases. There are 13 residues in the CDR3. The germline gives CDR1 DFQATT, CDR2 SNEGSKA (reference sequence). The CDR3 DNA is TGCAGTGCCCCCGGGACAAGGGAAAACATTCAGTACTTC. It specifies CSAPGTRENIQYF.

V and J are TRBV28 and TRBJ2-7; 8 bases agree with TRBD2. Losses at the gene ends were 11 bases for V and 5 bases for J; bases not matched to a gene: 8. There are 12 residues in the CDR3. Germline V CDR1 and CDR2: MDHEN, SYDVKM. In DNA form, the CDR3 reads TGTGCCGGAGGGACTAGGTTCGACGAGCAGTACTTC. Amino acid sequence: CAGGTRFDEQYF.

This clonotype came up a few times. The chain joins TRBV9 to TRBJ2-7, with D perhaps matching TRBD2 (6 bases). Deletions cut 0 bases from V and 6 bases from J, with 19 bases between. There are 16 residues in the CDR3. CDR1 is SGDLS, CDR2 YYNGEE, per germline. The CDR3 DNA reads TGTGCCAGCAGCGTAGAGGCGACTAGAGGGTTTCGCGAGCAGTACTTC. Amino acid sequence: CASSVEATRGFREQYF.

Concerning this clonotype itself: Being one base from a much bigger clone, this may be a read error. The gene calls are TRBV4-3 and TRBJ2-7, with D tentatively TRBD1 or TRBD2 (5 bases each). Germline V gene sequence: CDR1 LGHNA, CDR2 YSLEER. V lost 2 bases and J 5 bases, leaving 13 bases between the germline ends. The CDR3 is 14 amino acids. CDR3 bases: TGCGCCAGCAGCCAATGGGGTCGGGGCGACGAGCAGTACTTC. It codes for CASSQWGRGDEQYF.

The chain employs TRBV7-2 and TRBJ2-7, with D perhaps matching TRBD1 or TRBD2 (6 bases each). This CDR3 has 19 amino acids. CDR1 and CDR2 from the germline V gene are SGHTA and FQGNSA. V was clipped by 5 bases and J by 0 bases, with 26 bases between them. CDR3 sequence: CASSGRGGGGGEISYEQYF. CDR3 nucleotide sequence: TGTGCCAGCAGCGGACGTGGAGGTGGGGGCGGGGAAATCTCCTACGAGCAGTACTTC.

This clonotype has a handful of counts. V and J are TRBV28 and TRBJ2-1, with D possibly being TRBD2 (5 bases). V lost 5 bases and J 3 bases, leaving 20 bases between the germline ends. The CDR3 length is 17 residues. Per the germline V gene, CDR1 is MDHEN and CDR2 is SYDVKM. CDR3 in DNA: TGTGCCAGCAGTCCTCAACCACTTACTAGGAACTACAATGAGCAGTTCTTC. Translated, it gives CASSPQPLTRNYNEQFF.

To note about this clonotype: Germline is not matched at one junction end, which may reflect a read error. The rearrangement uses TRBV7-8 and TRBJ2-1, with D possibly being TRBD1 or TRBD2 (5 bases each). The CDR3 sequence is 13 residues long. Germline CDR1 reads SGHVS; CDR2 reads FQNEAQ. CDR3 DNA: TGTGCCAGCAGCTCGGGACCTTACAATAAGCAGTTCTTC. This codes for CASSSGPYNKQFF.

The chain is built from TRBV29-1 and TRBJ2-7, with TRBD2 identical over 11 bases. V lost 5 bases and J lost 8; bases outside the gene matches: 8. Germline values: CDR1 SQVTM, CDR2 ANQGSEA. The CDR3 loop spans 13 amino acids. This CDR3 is CSVSFETSGKQYF. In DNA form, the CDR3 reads TGCAGCGTTTCGTTCGAGACTAGCGGGAAGCAGTACTTC.

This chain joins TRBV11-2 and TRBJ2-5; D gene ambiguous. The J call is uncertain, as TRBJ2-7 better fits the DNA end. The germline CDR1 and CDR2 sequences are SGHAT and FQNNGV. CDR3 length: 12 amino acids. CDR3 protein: CASSFGWHEQYF. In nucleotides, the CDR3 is TGTGCCAGCAGCTTTGGCTGGCACGAGCAGTACTTC.

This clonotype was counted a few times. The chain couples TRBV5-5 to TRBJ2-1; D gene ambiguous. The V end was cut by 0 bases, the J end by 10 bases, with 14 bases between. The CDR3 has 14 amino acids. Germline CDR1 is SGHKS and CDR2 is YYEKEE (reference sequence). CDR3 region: CASSLAARTSEQFF. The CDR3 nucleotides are TGTGCCAGCAGCTTGGCGGCCCGAACTTCAGAGCAGTTCTTC.

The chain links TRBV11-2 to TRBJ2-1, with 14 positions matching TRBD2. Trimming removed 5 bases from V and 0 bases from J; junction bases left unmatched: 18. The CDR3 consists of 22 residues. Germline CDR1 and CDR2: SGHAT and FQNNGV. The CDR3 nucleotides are TGTGCCAGCAGCCCGAAACCGAGGTGGACTAGCGGGAGGCCCAGCTCCTACAATGAGCAGTTCTTC. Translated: CASSPKPRWTSGRPSSYNEQFF.